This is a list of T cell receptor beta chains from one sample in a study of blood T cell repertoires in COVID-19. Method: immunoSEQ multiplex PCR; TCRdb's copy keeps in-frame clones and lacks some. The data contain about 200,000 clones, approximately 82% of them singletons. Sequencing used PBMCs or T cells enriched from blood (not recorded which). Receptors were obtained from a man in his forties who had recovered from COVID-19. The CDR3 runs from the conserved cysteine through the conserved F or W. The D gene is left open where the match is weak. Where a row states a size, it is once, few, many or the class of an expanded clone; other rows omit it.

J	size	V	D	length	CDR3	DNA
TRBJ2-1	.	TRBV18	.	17	CASSPNHITGSGNEQFF	TGTGCCAGCTCACCAAACCATATTACGGGATCGGGGAATGAGCAGTTCTTC
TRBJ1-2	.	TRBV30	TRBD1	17	CAWTGFGQELPYAGYTF	TGTGCCTGGACCGGATTCGGACAGGAGTTACCCTATGCCGGCTACACCTTC
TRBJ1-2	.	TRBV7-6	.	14	CASSLAVQGYGYTF	TGTGCCAGCAGCTTAGCGGTGCAGGGATATGGCTACACCTTC
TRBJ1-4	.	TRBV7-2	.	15	CASSLGGGRNEKLFF	TGTGCCAGCAGCTTAGGGGGGGGTCGTAATGAAAAACTGTTTTTT
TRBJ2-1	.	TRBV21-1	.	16	CATPPSTSGSYNEQFF	TGTGCCACCCCACCTTCGACTAGCGGCTCCTACAATGAGCAGTTCTTC
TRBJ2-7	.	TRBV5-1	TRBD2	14	CASSPTSGPYEQYF	TGCGCCAGCAGCCCAACTAGCGGACCCTACGAGCAGTACTTC
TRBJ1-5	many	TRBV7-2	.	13	CASSSLRGRSQHF	TGTGCCAGCAGCTCCCTCAGGGGAAGGTCCCAGCATTTT
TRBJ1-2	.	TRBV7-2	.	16	CASSPATSQRNYGYTF	TGTGCCAGCAGCCCCGCCACATCTCAACGTAACTATGGCTACACCTTC
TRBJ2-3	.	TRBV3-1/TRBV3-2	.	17	CASSLSLAGRSTDTQYF	TGTGCCAGCAGCCTATCCTTGGCGGGACGGAGCACAGATACGCAGTATTTT
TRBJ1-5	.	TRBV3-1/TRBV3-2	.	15	CASSQDFRANQPQHF	TGTGCCAGCAGCCAAGATTTCAGGGCGAATCAGCCCCAGCATTTT
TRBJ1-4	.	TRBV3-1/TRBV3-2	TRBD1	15	CASSLQGASNEKLFF	TGTGCCAGCAGCCTACAGGGGGCTTCTAATGAAAAACTGTTTTTT
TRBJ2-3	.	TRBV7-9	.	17	CASSLYLGFSSTDTQYF	TGTGCCAGCAGCTTATACCTTGGCTTTTCTAGCACAGATACGCAGTATTTT
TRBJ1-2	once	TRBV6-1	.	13	CASSEADWYGYTF	TGTGCCAGCAGTGAAGCCGACTGGTATGGCTACACCTTC
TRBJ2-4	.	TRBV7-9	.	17	CASSPPGWDTSKNIQYF	TGTGCCAGCAGTCCCCCCGGCTGGGACACTTCCAAAAACATTCAGTACTTC
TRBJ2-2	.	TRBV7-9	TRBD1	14	CASTGTGTTGELFF	TGTGCCAGCACCGGGACAGGGACCACCGGGGAGCTGTTTTTT
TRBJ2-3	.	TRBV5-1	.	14	CASSPGSNTDTQYF	TGCGCCAGCAGCCCCGGGAGCAACACAGATACGCAGTATTTT
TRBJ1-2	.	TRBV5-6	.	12	CASSIPGSGYTF	TGTGCCAGCAGCATCCCGGGAAGCGGCTACACCTTC
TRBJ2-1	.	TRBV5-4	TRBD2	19	CASSSTLILAGGNYNEQFF	TGTGCCAGCAGCTCGACCTTAATACTAGCGGGAGGAAACTACAATGAGCAGTTCTTC
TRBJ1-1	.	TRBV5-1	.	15	CASSKRAGVQTEAFF	TGCGCCAGCAGCAAACGGGCGGGGGTGCAGACTGAAGCTTTCTTT
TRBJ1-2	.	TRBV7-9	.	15	CASSLSRGSGYGYTF	TGTGCCAGCAGCTTAAGTCGGGGATCGGGCTATGGCTACACCTTC
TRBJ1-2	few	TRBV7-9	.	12	CASLAEDYGYTF	TGTGCCAGCCTAGCGGAGGACTATGGCTACACCTTC
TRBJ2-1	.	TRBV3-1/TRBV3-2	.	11	CASSQRNEQFF	TGTGCCAGCAGCCAGAGGAATGAGCAGTTCTTC
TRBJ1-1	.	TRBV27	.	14	CASSSHPPKREAFF	TGTGCCAGCAGTTCCCACCCGCCTAAACGGGAAGCTTTCTTT
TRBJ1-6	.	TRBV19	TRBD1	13	CAVRDRANSPLHF	TGTGCCGTCAGGGACAGGGCAAATTCACCCCTCCACTTT
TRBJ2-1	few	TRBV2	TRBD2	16	CASSEARLAGVNEQFF	TGTGCCAGCAGTGAAGCAAGACTAGCGGGGGTCAATGAGCAGTTCTTC
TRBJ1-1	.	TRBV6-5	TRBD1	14	CASNRRQGNTEAFF	TGTGCCAGCAACCGACGACAGGGGAACACTGAAGCTTTCTTT
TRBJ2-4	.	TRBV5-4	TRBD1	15	CASSSIGDRKNIQYF	TGTGCCAGCAGCTCCATCGGGGACAGGAAAAACATTCAGTACTTC
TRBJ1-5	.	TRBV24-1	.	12	CATSLRGQPQHF	TGTGCCACCAGCTTGCGGGGGCAGCCCCAGCATTTT
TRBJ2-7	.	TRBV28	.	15	CASSFPAGGPREQYF	TGTGCCAGCAGTTTCCCCGCCGGGGGACCTCGAGAGCAGTACTTC
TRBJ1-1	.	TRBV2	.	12	CASTMRDTEAFF	TGTGCCAGCACCATGAGGGACACTGAAGCTTTCTTT
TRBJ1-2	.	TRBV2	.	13	CASSEFAGNGYTF	TGTGCCAGCAGTGAGTTTGCAGGGAATGGCTACACCTTC
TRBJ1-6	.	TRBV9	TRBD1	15	CASSVAGTGSSPLHF	TGTGCCAGCAGCGTAGCCGGGACAGGGAGTTCACCCCTCCACTTT
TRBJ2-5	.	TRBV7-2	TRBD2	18	CASSPRGSGGAIQETQYF	TGTGCCAGCAGCCCACGGGGAAGCGGGGGGGCGATCCAAGAGACCCAGTACTTC
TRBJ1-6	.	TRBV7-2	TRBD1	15	CASSSPRQGGKTLHF	TGTGCCAGCAGCTCCCCGAGACAGGGCGGGAAAACCCTCCACTTT
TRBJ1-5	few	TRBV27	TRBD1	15	CASSATGGQVQPQHF	TGTGCCAGCAGTGCGACAGGGGGTCAGGTTCAGCCCCAGCATTTT
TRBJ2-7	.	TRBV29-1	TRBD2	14	CSGALAAGTGEQYF	TGCAGCGGCGCTCTAGCGGCGGGGACCGGCGAGCAGTACTTC
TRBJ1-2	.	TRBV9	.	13	CASSGPGYYGYTF	TGTGCCAGCAGCGGACCAGGATACTATGGCTACACCTTC
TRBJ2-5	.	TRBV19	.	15	CASSLGRGGLETQYF	TGTGCCAGTAGCTTAGGGAGGGGGGGCTTGGAGACCCAGTACTTC
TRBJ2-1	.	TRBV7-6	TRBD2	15	CASSLLAGGRNEQFF	TGTGCCAGCAGCTTACTAGCGGGAGGAAGGAATGAGCAGTTCTTC
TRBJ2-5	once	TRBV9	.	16	CASSDGPTQPGETQYF	TGTGCCAGCAGCGATGGACCGACCCAACCGGGGGAGACCCAGTACTTC
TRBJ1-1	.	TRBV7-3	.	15	CASSLGAGQFPEAFF	TGTGCCAGCAGCTTAGGGGCGGGGCAGTTTCCTGAAGCTTTCTTT
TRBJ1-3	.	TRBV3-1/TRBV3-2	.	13	CASSPSVGNTIYF	TGTGCCAGCAGCCCTTCGGTTGGAAACACCATATATTTT
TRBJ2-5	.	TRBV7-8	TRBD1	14	CASSLGATGSAQYF	TGTGCCAGCAGCTTAGGGGCGACAGGGTCCGCCCAGTACTTC
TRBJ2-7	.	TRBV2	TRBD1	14	CARGTGTGGYEQYF	TGTGCCCGTGGCACCGGGACAGGGGGCTACGAGCAGTACTTC
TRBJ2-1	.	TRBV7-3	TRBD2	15	CASSLIAGTYNEQFF	TGTGCCAGCAGCTTAATAGCGGGAACCTACAATGAGCAGTTCTTC
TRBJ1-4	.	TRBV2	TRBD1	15	CASSDRTAGGEKLFF	TGTGCCAGCAGTGATCGGACGGCAGGGGGGGAAAAACTGTTTTTT